The 29 T cell receptor beta chains given below trace back to one sample, sequenced in a study of CD8+ T cells in alopecia areata. The treatment is: oral pan-JAK inhibitor, 5-10 mg twice daily. The sequencing template was cDNA reverse transcribed from extracted RNA. Only in-frame clones appear in the TCRdb table, and some are missing; sequencing was by immunoSEQ multiplex PCR. The sample shows roughly 190,000 clones, about 65% of them seen only once. The sample here was CD4+ T cells sorted from blood, taken at week 49, from a patient treated with tofacitinib. The receptors were gathered from a human donor with alopecia areata.

This clone was observed a few times. J is TRBJ1-1 and V is TRBV13; D uncertain. Germline V lookup: CDR1 PRHDT, CDR2 FYEKMQ (reference sequence). The V end was cut by 2 bases, the J end by 11 bases, with 18 bases between. There are 14 residues in the CDR3. CDR3 residues: CASSLLGQHEGAFF. CDR3 in DNA: TGTGCCAGCAGCTTACTTGGGCAGCACGAAGGGGCTTTCTTT.

The J gene is TRBJ1-6, the V gene TRBV2; D possibly corresponds to TRBD1 (6 bases). V dropped 7 bases and J dropped 7 bases, with 17 bases sitting between them. Germline CDR1 SNHLY, CDR2 FYNNEI. There are 15 residues in the CDR3. Here the CDR3 DNA reads TGTGCCAGCAACGAGGGGGATTCGGGGAATTCACCCCTCCACTTT. This translates into CASNEGDSGNSPLHF.

The genes are TRBV25-1 and TRBJ1-5; D might be TRBD1 (5 bases). Germline lookup yields CDR1 MGHDK and CDR2 SYGVNS. The CDR3 covers 15 residues. Trimming took 3 bases from V and 4 from J, leaving 13 bases between them. The CDR3 reads CASSEGPGSNQPQHF. For the CDR3, the DNA is TGTGCCAGCAGTGAGGGCCCAGGGTCAAATCAGCCCCAGCATTTT.

This clone was counted a few times. Other DNA sequences in the same sample also yield this CDR3. The chain uses TRBV5-1 and TRBJ1-6; 8 nucleotides align to TRBD1. This CDR3 has 14 amino acids. Per germline, CDR1 SGHRS and CDR2 YFSETQ. The V segment lost 2 bases and the J segment 6 bases; nucleotides outside the gene matches: 1. This chain's CDR3 is CASSFGQGNSPLHF. As DNA, the CDR3 is TGCGCCAGCAGCTTCGGACAGGGTAATTCACCCCTCCACTTT.

This clone is a singleton in its sample. V usage is TRBV10-3 and J usage is TRBJ2-5; D is undetermined. V was pared by 3 bases and J by 0 bases, with 8 bases between. The germline V gene encodes CDR1 ENHRY and CDR2 SYGVKD. The CDR3 loop spans 14 amino acids. The CDR3 DNA follows: TGTGCCATCAGTGAAGGGCCAAACCAAGAGACCCAGTACTTC. Translating it yields CAISEGPNQETQYF.

The chain uses TRBV4-3 and TRBJ2-5; D unresolved. The CDR3 spans 14 residues. Trimming took 0 bases from V and 4 from J, leaving 9 bases between them. Germline values: CDR1 LGHNA, CDR2 YSLEER. The CDR3 region has the DNA TGCGCCAGCAGCCAAGAGTCGTGGCGAGAGACCCAGTACTTC. This translates into CASSQESWRETQYF.

This clone was recorded a few times. The chain couples TRBV11-2 to TRBJ1-5; D not resolved. V was clipped by 4 bases and J by 4 bases, with 11 bases between them. The CDR3 totals 14 residues. In germline, CDR1 is SGHAT, CDR2 FQNNGV. The DNA for the CDR3 is TGTGCCAGCAGCTCCGTATCTCGGAATCAGCCCCAGCATTTT. It is translated as CASSSVSRNQPQHF. The whole variable domain, remainder taken from reference TRBV11-2 and TRBJ1-5, is EAGVAQSPRYKIIEKRQSVAFWCNPISGHATLYWYQQILGQGPKLLIQFQNNGVVDDSQLPKDRFSAERLKGVDSTLKIQPAKLEDSAVYLCASSSVSRNQPQHFGDGTRLSIL.

This clone has just a few counts. This sequence joins TRBV30 and TRBJ1-5; D ambiguous. Germline CDR1 GTSNPN, CDR2 SVGIG (reference sequence). Trimming stripped 2 bases from V and 9 bases from J, with 11 bases between. This CDR3 comprises 12 residues. CDR3 sequence: CAWSPASGPQHF. Here the CDR3 DNA reads TGTGCCTGGAGTCCAGCCTCGGGGCCCCAGCATTTT.

This chain joins TRBV25-1 and TRBJ2-6; D unclear. Trimming took off 5 bases at V and 3 bases at J, with 5 bases between the two ends. From germline, CDR1 is MGHDK and CDR2 SYGVNS. The CDR3 consists of 13 residues. DNA for the CDR3: TGTGCCAGCAGTTCTGGTGGGGCCAACGTCCTGACTTTC. Residues: CASSSGGANVLTF.

The V call is TRBV15, the J call TRBJ1-1; weak D call: TRBD1 (6 bases). Looked up from germline, CDR1 is LNHNV and CDR2 is YYDKDF (reference sequence). The ends were cut back, 0 bases at V and 2 bases at J, with 16 bases in the middle. CDR3 length equals 17 residues. The CDR3, as DNA: TGTGCCACCAGCAGAGACTTCGGACAGAACATAAACACTGAAGCTTTCTTT. This encodes CATSRDFGQNINTEAFF.

This sequence joins TRBV2 and TRBJ2-3; tentative D call: TRBD1 (5 bases). The CDR3 length is 15 residues. With 6 bases removed from V and 0 bases from J, the gap between germline ends came to 13 bases. Germline values: CDR1 SNHLY, CDR2 FYNNEI. Written as DNA, the CDR3 is TGTGCCAGCAGCCTAGGACATCCGAGCACAGATACGCAGTATTTT. Translated: CASSLGHPSTDTQYF.

V and J are TRBV6-5 and TRBJ1-5; no definite D call. V lost 6 bases and J 5 bases, leaving 11 bases between the germline ends. This CDR3 spans 13 amino acids. Germline CDR1 reads MNHEY; CDR2 reads SVGAGI. The CDR3 protein is CASRETTDQPQHF. In nucleotides, the CDR3 is TGTGCCAGCAGGGAGACGACCGATCAGCCCCAGCATTTT.

This clone showed up just a few times. V and J are TRBV7-2 and TRBJ2-1; TRBD2 matches 11 bases. The CDR3 sequence is 17 residues long. Germline CDR1 and CDR2: SGHTA and FQGNSA. V lost 0 bases to trimming and J lost 4 bases; unmatched junction nucleotides: 5. CDR3 nucleotide sequence: TGTGCCAGCAGCTTAGCGGGTACTAGCGGGGGATACAATGAGCAGTTCTTC. Amino acid sequence: CASSLAGTSGGYNEQFF.

This clone came up a few times. V gene TRBV30 combines with J gene TRBJ1-1; TRBD1 agrees at 7 bases. CDR3 length: 13 amino acids. Germline-derived CDR1 and CDR2 are GTSNPN and SVGIG (reference sequence). Trimming took 4 bases from V and 4 from J; bases not matched to a gene: 6. The CDR3 loop reads CAWMGQMATEAFF. The CDR3 coding sequence is TGTGCCTGGATGGGACAGATGGCCACTGAAGCTTTCTTT. Together with reference TRBV30 and TRBJ1-1, the CDR3 gives the full variable domain: SQTIHQWPATLVQPVGSPLSLECTVEGTSNPNLYWYRQAAGRGLQLLFYSVGIGQISSEVPQNLSASRPQDRQFILSSKKLLLSDSGFYLCAWMGQMATEAFFGQGTRLTVV.

This clone came up a few times. This sequence is one base from a far larger clone and is likely a read error. Distinct nucleotide sequences in the sample also encode this CDR3. The chain joins TRBV29-1 to TRBJ2-1, with 7 bases lining up with TRBD1. Germline V gene sequence: CDR1 SQVTM, CDR2 ANQGSEA. CDR3 length: 12 residues. V was clipped by 7 bases and J by 7 bases; unmatched bases: 7. Here the CDR3 DNA reads TGCAGCGCCAAGACAGGGCCGAATGAGCAGTTCTTC. It codes for CSAKTGPNEQFF.

This clone was observed many times. The genes are TRBV19 and TRBJ1-1; D uncertain. V lost 3 bases and J lost 2, with 7 bases in between. Germline loops: CDR1 LNHDA, CDR2 SQIVND (reference sequence). The CDR3 loop spans 13 amino acids. The CDR3 reads CASSIWQNTEAFF. The CDR3 DNA is TGTGCCAGTAGTATCTGGCAAAACACTGAAGCTTTCTTT.

By its share, this clone is medium-sized. The gene calls are TRBV4-3 and TRBJ2-5, with 7 bases aligning to TRBD1. Trimming removed 4 bases from V and 2 bases from J; junction bases left unmatched: 10. Per the germline V gene, CDR1 is LGHNA and CDR2 is YSLEER. CDR3 length: 16 amino acids. The CDR3 nucleotides read TGCGCCAGCAGCCCAGTAAGGGGGACAGTACAAGAGACCCAGTACTTC. It specifies CASSPVRGTVQETQYF.

V and J are TRBV7-3 and TRBJ2-1; a possible D gene is TRBD2 (6 bases). This CDR3 has 13 amino acids. Per germline, CDR1 SGHTA and CDR2 FQGTGA. Trimming took 2 bases from V and 5 from J, leaving 7 bases between them. This CDR3 is CASSLLANNEQFF. DNA for the CDR3: TGTGCCAGCAGCTTACTAGCGAACAATGAGCAGTTCTTC.

V usage is TRBV29-1 and J usage is TRBJ2-1, with D perhaps being TRBD1 or TRBD2 (6 bases each). The ends were cut back, 6 bases at V and 0 bases at J, with 15 bases in the middle. This CDR3 has 15 residues. The V gene's germline CDR1 is SQVTM and CDR2 ANQGSEA. The CDR3 bases are TGCAGCGTGAGATACCCGGGGGCCTCCTACAATGAGCAGTTCTTC. Translating gives CSVRYPGASYNEQFF.

The V and J genes are TRBV7-2 and TRBJ1-1; D is uncertain. This CDR3 contains 13 residues. Trimming removed 4 bases at V and 1 base at J, with 7 bases between. CDR1 is SGHTA and CDR2 is FQGNSA in the germline V gene. The CDR3 sequence: CASSSTRNTEAFF. CDR3 coding DNA: TGTGCCAGCAGCTCTACACGGAACACTGAAGCTTTCTTT.

This sequence joins TRBV29-1 and TRBJ2-1; a weak D match, TRBD1 (5 bases). CDR1 is SQVTM and CDR2 is ANQGSEA in the germline V gene. V lost 6 bases and J lost 2, with 14 bases in between. This CDR3 spans 14 amino acids. CDR3 in amino acids: CSVATVDTYNEQFF. Here the CDR3 DNA reads TGCAGCGTGGCGACAGTTGATACCTACAATGAGCAGTTCTTC.

This clone was detected many times. The chain carries TRBV20-1 and TRBJ1-2; 8 nucleotides align to TRBD1. The CDR3 consists of 11 residues. Germline loops: CDR1 DFQATT, CDR2 SNEGSKA (reference sequence). V gave up 8 bases and J gave up 8 bases; unmatched junction bases: 7. CDR3 protein: CSSQGAEGYTF. CDR3 sequence (DNA): TGCAGTAGCCAGGGGGCGGAAGGCTACACCTTC.

V is TRBV5-1 and J is TRBJ2-5; no definite D call. Trimming removed 1 base at V and 1 base at J, with 17 bases between. This CDR3 spans 17 amino acids. CDR1 SGHRS and CDR2 YFSETQ come from the germline V gene. CDR3 in DNA: TGCGCCAGCAGCTTGAACCTTGGGTCCGGAAGCCAAGAGACCCAGTACTTC. The encoded protein is CASSLNLGSGSQETQYF.

V gene TRBV29-1 combines with J gene TRBJ2-3; 8 bases fit TRBD1. The trim removed 6 bases at V and 4 bases at J, leaving 6 bases unmatched. From germline, CDR1 is SQVTM and CDR2 ANQGSEA. The CDR3 is 13 amino acids. The CDR3 loop reads CSVGQGVADTQYF. The CDR3 DNA sequence: TGCAGCGTCGGACAGGGTGTCGCAGATACGCAGTATTTT.

The chain combines TRBV27 with TRBJ2-6, with D maybe TRBD1 (6 bases). Germline loops: CDR1 MNHEY, CDR2 SMNVEV (reference sequence). V was pared by 3 bases and J by 0 bases, with 18 bases between. The CDR3 is 19 residues long. In nucleotides, the CDR3 is TGTGCCAGCAGTTTGGGCCCCAGGGGCCTGCTCTCTGGGGCCAACGTCCTGACTTTC. Protein: CASSLGPRGLLSGANVLTF. Supplemented by reference TRBV27 and TRBJ2-6, the full variable domain reads EAQVTQNPRYLITVTGKKLTVTCSQNMNHEYMSWYRQDPGLGLRQIYYSMNVEVTDKGDVPEGYKVSRKEKRNFPLILESPSPNQTSLYFCASSLGPRGLLSGANVLTFGAGSRLTVL.

The chain uses TRBV5-4 and TRBJ1-1; D not certain. With 0 bases removed from V and 1 base from J, the gap between germline ends came to 13 bases. From germline, CDR1 is SGHNT and CDR2 YYREEE (reference sequence). This CDR3 is built from 16 residues. The CDR3 sequence is CASSLEATRENTEAFF. The CDR3 DNA sequence: TGTGCCAGCAGCTTGGAAGCAACGCGGGAGAACACTGAAGCTTTCTTT. Full variable domain (outside the CDR3, taken from reference TRBV5-4 and TRBJ1-1): ETGVTQSPTHLIKTRGQQVTLRCSSQSGHNTVSWYQQALGQGPQFIFQYYREEENGRGNFPPRFSGLQFPNYSSELNVNALELDDSALYLCASSLEATRENTEAFFGQGTRLTVV.

This clone was counted at least ten times. The V and J genes are TRBV29-1 and TRBJ2-4; D may be TRBD2 (5 bases). CDR1 and CDR2 from the germline V gene are SQVTM and ANQGSEA. Trimming removed 6 bases at V and 0 bases at J, with 12 bases between. The CDR3 extends over 14 amino acids. Here the CDR3 reads CSVREKLAKNIQYF. For the CDR3, the DNA is TGCAGCGTGAGGGAGAAACTAGCCAAAAACATTCAGTACTTC.

The chain combines TRBV19 with TRBJ1-2; a possible D gene is TRBD1 (6 bases). Trimming shortened V by 5 bases and J by 6 bases, and 25 bases separated the two germline ends. The CDR3 loop spans 17 amino acids. From germline, CDR1 is LNHDA and CDR2 SQIVND (reference sequence). In nucleotides, the CDR3 is TGTGCCAGTAGTTCCCGGGACAACGGGAAGACCCATCATGGCTACACCTTC. It yields the protein CASSSRDNGKTHHGYTF.

The rearrangement links TRBV7-2 to TRBJ2-5; D not resolved. Germline loops: CDR1 SGHTA, CDR2 FQGNSA. The ends were cut back, 5 bases at V and 3 bases at J, with 13 bases in the middle. The CDR3 spans 14 residues. The CDR3 here is CASSLAPAKETQYF. The CDR3 DNA follows: TGTGCCAGCAGCCTCGCCCCCGCGAAAGAGACCCAGTACTTC.